The 6 T cell receptor beta chains presented below share a single source sample, sequenced in a study of T-cell memory formation after mild COVID-19. TCRdb ran MiXCR on the 5' RACE reads and lists one entry per CDR3 protein. The sample carries approximately 250,000 distinct CDR3 sequences, over 15% recorded once. Source material: PBMCs or a T cell subset sorted from them (not recorded which). The receptors originated from a man in his late teens or twenties who had mild COVID-19 (a few samples of this study predate the infection). Cell type and time point are not known.

This clonotype occurred a few times. V usage is TRBV28 and J usage is TRBJ2-1; 10 nucleotides match TRBD2. CDR1 is MDHEN and CDR2 is SYDVKM in the germline V gene. J lost 7 bases, V lost 6 bases, and 6 bases had no gene match. The CDR3 sequence is 14 residues long. This chain's CDR3 is CASRISGGRNEQFF. CDR3 DNA sequence: TGTGCCAGCAGGATTAGCGGGGGGAGGAATGAGCAGTTCTTC.

This clonotype occurred a few times. The V and J genes are TRBV4-1 and TRBJ1-2; a weak D match, TRBD1 (6 bases). This CDR3 spans 16 amino acids. The V end was cut by 2 bases, the J end by 7 bases, with 20 bases between. Germline values: CDR1 MGHRA, CDR2 YSYEKL. The CDR3 sequence is CASSQRTEVLPRGYTF. The CDR3 bases are TGCGCCAGCAGCCAAAGGACAGAGGTCCTTCCTCGTGGCTACACCTTC.

The chain has TRBV7-9 and TRBJ2-2; D remains ambiguous. CDR1 is SEHNR and CDR2 is FQNEAQ in the germline V gene (reference sequence). The CDR3 runs to 13 residues. V dropped 0 bases and J dropped 6 bases, with 5 bases sitting between them. The CDR3: CASSLAVPGELFF. CDR3 in DNA: TGTGCCAGCAGCTTAGCGGTCCCCGGGGAGCTGTTTTTT.

This chain joins TRBV23-1 and TRBJ2-1; D uncertain. TRBV23-1 is reported as an ORF; its role is uncertain. The CDR3 runs 13 residues. Trimming cost V 4 bases and J 6 bases, with 10 bases left between them. CDR3 in DNA: TGCGCCAGCAGTCCCGATGGGCGCAATGAGCAGTTCTTC. Amino acids: CASSPDGRNEQFF.

This clonotype has at least ten counts. The germline gene is not matched at one end of the junction; a read error may be the cause. CDR3 nucleotide sequence: TGCGCCAGCAGTGGATACACTGAAGCTTTCTTT. It translates to CASSGYTEAFF. This chain uses TRBV12-3 or TRBV12-4 with TRBJ1-1; D gene unclear. The CDR3 contains 11 residues.

The rearrangement joins TRBV19 to TRBJ1-1; TRBD1 might be the D (6 bases). This CDR3 region has 15 residues. Trimming stripped 3 bases from V and 0 bases from J, with 11 bases between. The germline V gene has CDR1 LNHDA and CDR2 SQIVND (reference sequence). This chain's CDR3 is CASSMAGVMNTEAFF. In DNA, the CDR3 is TGTGCCAGTAGTATGGCAGGGGTCATGAACACTGAAGCTTTCTTT.